This TCR beta chain was identified in a study of blood T cell repertoires in COVID-19. About the research overall: Nucleic acid was either cDNA or gDNA, and it came from T cells, B-cell-depleted T cells, or PBMCs.

Germline V gene data show CDR1 as MNHNS and CDR2 as SASEGT. V was clipped by 2 bases and J by 1 base, with 11 bases between them. The CDR3 is 15 residues long. The repertoire was sequenced with immunoSEQ multiplex PCR; TCRdb's copy has only in-frame clones and lacks some. The sample has some 58,000 clones, 70% to 90% seen once. The chain couples TRBV6-1 to TRBJ1-1, with TRBD1 as a possible D gene (5 bases). Sample: peripheral blood. The receptor's source is a man between 40 and 49 years old with acute or convalescent COVID-19. The DNA of the CDR3 is TGTGCCAGCAGTGAATTTGGGACTTGGAACACTGAAGCTTTCTTT. Its translation is CASSEFGTWNTEAFF.